Listed below are T cell receptor beta chains from one sample, sequenced in a study of graft-versus-host responses after intestinal transplantation. Using immunoSEQ multiplex PCR, the repertoire was profiled, and TCRdb retains in-frame clones only, with some absent. The sample lists about 59,000 clones; 94% were seen once. These receptors' antigens are unknown. The source was unstimulated CD4+ T cells sorted from spleen or lymph node cells, collected before transplant. The receptors were gathered from a human donor who was the organ donor for an intestinal transplant. Both conserved end residues are part of each CDR3. Each record gives: V gene, J gene, D gene, clone size, CDR3 protein, CDR3 DNA. The D gene is left open where the match is weak. The size of a clone is reported for some rows only, either as once, few or many, or as a class for expanded clones.

TRBV6-4	TRBJ2-2	.	.	CASIPANTGELFF	TGTGCCAGCATCCCAGCAAACACCGGGGAGCTGTTTTTT
TRBV19	TRBJ2-7	.	.	CASSLSHLAYEQYF	TGTGCCAGTAGCTTGTCTCACCTCGCCTACGAGCAGTACTTC
TRBV14	TRBJ1-5	.	.	CASSQDDSNQPQHF	TGTGCCAGCAGCCAAGACGATAGCAATCAGCCCCAGCATTTT
TRBV5-1	TRBJ2-2	.	.	CASSLELANTGELFF	TGCGCCAGCAGCTTGGAGTTAGCCAACACCGGGGAGCTGTTTTTT
TRBV6-6	TRBJ1-2	.	.	CASSLPSTHGYTF	TGTGCCAGCAGCCTACCCTCTACCCATGGCTACACCTTC
TRBV5-1	TRBJ1-6	.	.	CASSFRSYNSPLHF	TGCGCCAGCAGCTTCCGATCCTATAATTCACCCCTCCACTTT
TRBV7-2	TRBJ1-5	.	once	CASSYFIAGPDSNQPQHF	TGTGCCAGCAGCTATTTTATAGCGGGGCCGGACAGCAATCAGCCCCAGCATTTT
TRBV7-2	TRBJ1-5	.	few	CASSLQGNQPQHF	TGTGCCAGCAGCTTACAGGGCAATCAGCCCCAGCATTTT
TRBV4-2	TRBJ1-3	.	once	CASSQERGIRLRVFGNTIYF	TGTGCCAGCAGCCAAGAAAGGGGAATTCGTCTGCGGGTGTTTGGAAACACCATATATTTT
TRBV19	TRBJ2-3	TRBD2	.	CASKAGGSTDTQYF	TGTGCCAGTAAAGCGGGGGGTAGCACAGATACGCAGTATTTT
TRBV7-7	TRBJ2-7	.	.	CASSPLARSNEQYF	TGTGCTAGCAGCCCTTTAGCAAGGTCCAACGAGCAGTACTTC
TRBV9	TRBJ2-7	.	.	CASSPNTIFTVKFPYEQYF	TGTGCCAGCAGCCCTAACACAATCTTTACCGTCAAGTTCCCCTACGAGCAGTACTTC
TRBV7-2	TRBJ2-1	.	.	CASSLLGSSYNEQFF	TGTGCCAGCAGCTTATTGGGGAGCTCCTACAATGAGCAGTTCTTC
TRBV2	TRBJ2-7	TRBD2	.	CASSVGAGGLNF	TGTGCCAGCAGTGTAGGTGCGGGGGGGCTTAACTTC
TRBV7-2	TRBJ1-6	.	.	CASSPPGSPLHF	TGTGCCAGCAGCCCGCCAGGATCACCCCTCCACTTT
TRBV4-1	TRBJ2-5	TRBD2	.	CASSQGSGGAWETQYF	TGCGCCAGCAGCCAAGGAAGCGGGGGGGCGTGGGAGACCCAGTACTTC
TRBV4-2	TRBJ2-2	TRBD2	.	CASSQDLGTSVGELFF	TGTGCCAGCAGCCAAGATCTCGGGACTAGCGTTGGGGAGCTGTTTTTT
TRBV29-1	TRBJ1-2	.	.	CSGSVGVDGGYTF	TGCAGCGGCTCCGTGGGGGTGGACGGGGGCTACACCTTC
TRBV28	TRBJ2-5	TRBD2	once	CASSRLAVTQETQYF	TGTGCCTCAAGCCGACTAGCGGTTACCCAAGAGACCCAGTACTTC
TRBV28	TRBJ2-5	.	few	CASGEGQWEETQYF	TGTGCCAGCGGGGAGGGACAGTGGGAAGAGACCCAGTACTTC
TRBV18	TRBJ1-1	.	.	CASSPQESGETEAFF	TGTGCCAGCTCACCACAAGAGTCCGGTGAAACTGAAGCTTTCTTT